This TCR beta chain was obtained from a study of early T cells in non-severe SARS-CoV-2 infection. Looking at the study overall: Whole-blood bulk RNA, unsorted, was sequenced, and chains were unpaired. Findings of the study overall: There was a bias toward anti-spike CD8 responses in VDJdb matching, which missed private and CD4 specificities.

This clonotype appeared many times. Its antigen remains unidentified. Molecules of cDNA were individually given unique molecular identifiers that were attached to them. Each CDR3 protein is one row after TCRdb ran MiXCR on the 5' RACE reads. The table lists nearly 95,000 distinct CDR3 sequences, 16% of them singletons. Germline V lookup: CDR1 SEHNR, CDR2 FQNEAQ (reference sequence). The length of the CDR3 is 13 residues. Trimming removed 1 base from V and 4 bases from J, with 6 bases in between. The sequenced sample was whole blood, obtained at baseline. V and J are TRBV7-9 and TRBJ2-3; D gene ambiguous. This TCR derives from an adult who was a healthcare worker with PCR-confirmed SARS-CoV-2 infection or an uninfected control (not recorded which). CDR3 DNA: TGTGCCAGCAGCTTAGTGGCGGCAGATACGCAGTATTTT. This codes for CASSLVAADTQYF. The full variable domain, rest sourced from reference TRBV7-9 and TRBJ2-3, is DTGVSQNPRHKITKRGQNVTFRCDPISEHNRLYWYRQTLGQGPEFLTYFQNEAQLEKSRLLSDRFSAERPKGSFSTLEIQRTEQGDSAMYLCASSLVAADTQYFGPGTRLTVL.